This entry features one T cell receptor (beta chain) sequence. Time point here: blood 2 weeks post-SBRT. Stated treatment: 15 Gy SBRT to primary tumor, nephrectomy 4 weeks later. This entry comes from a study of radiation and T cells in renal cell carcinoma. Sequenced by immunoSEQ multiplex PCR; TCRdb stores in-frame clones only, minus some. Among about 120,000 clones listed, roughly 77% were seen once. Trimming took 5 bases from V and 3 from J; bases not matched to a gene: 5. Looked up from germline, CDR1 is SGHTA and CDR2 is FQGNSA. This CDR3 has 15 amino acids. The V gene is TRBV7-2, the J gene TRBJ2-1; 9 bases match TRBD2. This material consisted of blood, taken from a patient whose treatment included radiotherapy and nephrectomy. This TCR came from a woman aged 55-70 years with renal cell carcinoma. CDR3 nucleotide sequence: TGTGCCAGCAGCCTTAGCGGGGGATACTACAATGAGCAGTTCTTC. Translated: CASSLSGGYYNEQFF.